The 9 T cell receptor beta chains below all came from one sample that was sequenced in a study of T cell repertoires in cytomegalovirus infection. A single record per CDR3 protein comes from TCRdb applying MiXCR to the reads. Of around 500,000 distinct CDR3 sequences listed, 42% are singletons. These receptors lack a known antigen. The sample here was cultured PBMCs, taken from culture after CMV antigen stimulation. The receptor set was obtained from a human donor in good health (CMV status not recorded). Some clones in this sample may be carry-over from other donors' samples.

This chain links TRBV20-1 with TRBJ2-7, with 11 bases aligning to TRBD2. The V gene end was trimmed by 5 bases and the J gene end by 2 bases; junction bases not matched to a gene: 11. The V gene's germline CDR1 is DFQATT and CDR2 SNEGSKA (reference sequence). CDR3 length equals 16 residues. For the CDR3, the DNA is TGCAGTGCTCGCCCACTTGGGACTAGCGGAACCTACGAGCAGTACTTC. It codes for CSARPLGTSGTYEQYF.

This chain connects TRBV7-9 to TRBJ2-7; D perhaps matches TRBD1 (5 bases). The CDR3 has 12 amino acids. Germline V gene lookup returns CDR1 SEHNR and CDR2 FQNEAQ (reference sequence). V shed 6 bases and J shed 5 bases, with 11 bases lying between them. CDR3 in amino acids: CASRQGHHEQYF. As DNA, the CDR3 is TGTGCCAGCAGACAAGGACACCACGAGCAGTACTTC.

The J gene is TRBJ2-2, the V gene TRBV7-6; possibly TRBD2 for D (6 bases). The V end was cut by 5 bases, the J end by 0 bases, with 16 bases between. The CDR3 is made up of 17 amino acids. The V gene's germline CDR1 is SGHVS and CDR2 FNYEAQ. CDR3: CASSRVGGTANTGELFF. CDR3 DNA: TGTGCCAGCAGCCGAGTGGGAGGAACGGCGAACACCGGGGAGCTGTTTTTT.

This chain links TRBV7-2 with TRBJ2-5; D perhaps matches TRBD2 (6 bases). Germline V CDR1 and CDR2: SGHTA, FQGNSA. The CDR3 totals 15 residues. The V end lost 2 bases, the J end lost 2 bases, and 12 bases lay between the germline ends. This CDR3 reads CASSLMGGLQETQYF. The DNA of the CDR3 is TGTGCCAGCAGCTTAATGGGGGGTTTACAAGAGACCCAGTACTTC.

This clonotype was found once. The chain links TRBV28 to TRBJ1-1; D perhaps matches TRBD1 (6 bases). Germline V gene sequence: CDR1 MDHEN, CDR2 SYDVKM. Trimming stripped 4 bases from V and 3 bases from J, with 18 bases between. The CDR3 sequence is 16 residues long. The CDR3 region is CASSSIQGGPYTEAFF. In DNA, the CDR3 is TGTGCCAGCAGTTCAATACAGGGAGGACCCTACACTGAAGCTTTCTTT.

This clonotype was detected only a few times. The V gene is TRBV6-6, the J gene TRBJ2-2, with 9 bases fitting TRBD2. The trim removed 5 bases at V and 7 bases at J, leaving 11 bases unmatched. The CDR3 length is 16 residues. CDR1 is MNHNY and CDR2 is SVGAGI in the germline V gene (reference sequence). CDR3 amino acids: CASSKLAGGSGGELFF. CDR3 sequence (DNA): TGTGCCAGCAGTAAACTAGCGGGCGGCTCGGGCGGGGAGCTGTTTTTT.

Ten or more counts support this clonotype. The J gene is TRBJ2-7, the V gene TRBV6-5; 11 nucleotides align to TRBD2. The length of the CDR3 is 14 residues. The junction had 1 base not matched to a gene; V was cut back by 2 bases and J by 4 bases. Germline lookup yields CDR1 MNHEY and CDR2 SVGAGI. Written as DNA, the CDR3 is TGTGCCAGCAGTTACGGGACTAGCGGTTACGAGCAGTACTTC. Protein sequence: CASSYGTSGYEQYF.

J is TRBJ2-7 and V is TRBV6-8; the D gene could be TRBD1 or TRBD2 (5 bases each). Trimming removed 0 bases at V and 0 bases at J, with 9 bases between. Germline loops: CDR1 MNHGY, CDR2 SAAAGT. There are 15 residues in the CDR3. Here the CDR3 reads CASSYSSGPSYEQYF. The CDR3 nucleotides are TGTGCCAGCAGTTACTCGTCGGGGCCCTCCTACGAGCAGTACTTC.

This clonotype was seen once. The V and J genes are TRBV27 and TRBJ2-3, with TRBD2 matching 13 bases. This CDR3 is built from 17 residues. J lost 2 bases, V lost 2 bases, and 4 bases had no gene match. Germline V CDR1 and CDR2: MNHEY, SMNVEV (reference sequence). The DNA for the CDR3 is TGTGCCAGCAGTTTAGGACTAGCGGGGGCCAACACAGATACGCAGTATTTT. Its translation is CASSLGLAGANTDTQYF.